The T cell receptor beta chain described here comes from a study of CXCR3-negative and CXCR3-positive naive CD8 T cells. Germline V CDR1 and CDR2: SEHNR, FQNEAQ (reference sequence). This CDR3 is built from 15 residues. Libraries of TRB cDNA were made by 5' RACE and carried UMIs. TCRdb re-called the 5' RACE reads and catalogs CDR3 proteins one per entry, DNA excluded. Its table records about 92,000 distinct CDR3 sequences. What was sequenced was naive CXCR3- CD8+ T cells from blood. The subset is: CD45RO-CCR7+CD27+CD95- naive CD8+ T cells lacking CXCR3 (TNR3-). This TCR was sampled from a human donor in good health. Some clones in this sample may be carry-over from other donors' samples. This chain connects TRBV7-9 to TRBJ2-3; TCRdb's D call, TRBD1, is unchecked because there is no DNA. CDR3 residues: CASSQHQGGTDTQYF. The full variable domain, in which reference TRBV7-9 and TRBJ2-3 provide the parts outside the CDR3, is DTGVSQNPRHKITKRGQNVTFRCDPISEHNRLYWYRQTLGQGPEFLTYFQNEAQLEKSRLLSDRFSAERPKGSFSTLEIQRTEQGDSAMYLCASSQHQGGTDTQYFGPGTRLTVL.